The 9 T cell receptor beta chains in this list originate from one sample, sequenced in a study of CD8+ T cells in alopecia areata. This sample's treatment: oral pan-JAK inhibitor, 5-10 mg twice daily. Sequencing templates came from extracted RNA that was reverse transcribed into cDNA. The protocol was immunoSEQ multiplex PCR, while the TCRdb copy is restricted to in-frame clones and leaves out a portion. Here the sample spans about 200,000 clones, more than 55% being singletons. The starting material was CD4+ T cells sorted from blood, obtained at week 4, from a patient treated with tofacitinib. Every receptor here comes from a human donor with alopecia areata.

The CDR3 reads CASSLRGSPLHF. The DNA of the CDR3 is TGTGCCAGCAGTTTAAGGGGTTCACCCCTCCACTTT. The gene calls are TRBV27 and TRBJ1-6, with D maybe TRBD1 (5 bases). Trimming removed 2 bases at V and 9 bases at J, with 5 bases between. The CDR3 has 12 residues. Germline assignment: CDR1 MNHEY and CDR2 SMNVEV (reference sequence).

The CDR3 DNA reads TGTGCCTGGAGTCCCCAATTGGGGGAGCAGCCCCAGCATTTT. Protein: CAWSPQLGEQPQHF. J is TRBJ1-5 and V is TRBV30; tentative D call: TRBD1 (5 bases). The V end was cut by 2 bases, the J end by 7 bases, with 15 bases between. The length of the CDR3 is 14 residues. CDR1 GTSNPN and CDR2 SVGIG come from the germline V gene (reference sequence).

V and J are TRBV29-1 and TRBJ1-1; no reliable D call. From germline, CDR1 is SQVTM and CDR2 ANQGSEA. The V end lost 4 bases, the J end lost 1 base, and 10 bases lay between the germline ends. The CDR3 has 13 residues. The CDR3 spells CSVVSQTNTEAFF. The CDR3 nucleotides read TGCAGCGTTGTGTCCCAGACGAACACTGAAGCTTTCTTT.

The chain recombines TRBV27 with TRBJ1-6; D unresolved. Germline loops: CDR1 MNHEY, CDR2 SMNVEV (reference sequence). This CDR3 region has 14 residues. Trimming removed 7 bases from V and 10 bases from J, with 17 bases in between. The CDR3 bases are TGTGCCAGCACTTTCGGCGCCCCTGGATCACCCCTCCACTTT. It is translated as CASTFGAPGSPLHF.

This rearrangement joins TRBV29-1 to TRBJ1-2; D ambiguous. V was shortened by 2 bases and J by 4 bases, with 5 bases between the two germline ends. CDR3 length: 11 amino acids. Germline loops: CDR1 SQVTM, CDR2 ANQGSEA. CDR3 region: CSVELGYGYTF. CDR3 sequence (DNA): TGCAGCGTTGAATTGGGCTATGGCTACACCTTC.

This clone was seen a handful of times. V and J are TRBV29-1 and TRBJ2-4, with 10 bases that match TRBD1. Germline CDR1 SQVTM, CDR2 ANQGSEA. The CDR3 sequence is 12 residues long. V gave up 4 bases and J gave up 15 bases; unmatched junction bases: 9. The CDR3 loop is CSVAGQGSLRYF. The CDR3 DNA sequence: TGCAGCGTTGCGGGACAGGGGAGTTTACGGTACTTC.

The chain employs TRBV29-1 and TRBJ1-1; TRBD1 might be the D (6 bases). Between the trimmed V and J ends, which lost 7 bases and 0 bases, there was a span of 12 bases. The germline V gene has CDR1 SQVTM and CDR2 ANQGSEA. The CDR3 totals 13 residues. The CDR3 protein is CSERGGLNTEAFF. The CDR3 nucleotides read TGCAGCGAAAGGGGGGGGTTGAACACTGAAGCTTTCTTT. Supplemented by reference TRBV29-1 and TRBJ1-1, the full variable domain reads SAVISQKPSRDICQRGTSLTIQCQVDSQVTMMFWYRQQPGQSLTLIATANQGSEATYESGFVIDKFPISRPNLTFSTLTVSNMSPEDSSIYLCSERGGLNTEAFFGQGTRLTVV.

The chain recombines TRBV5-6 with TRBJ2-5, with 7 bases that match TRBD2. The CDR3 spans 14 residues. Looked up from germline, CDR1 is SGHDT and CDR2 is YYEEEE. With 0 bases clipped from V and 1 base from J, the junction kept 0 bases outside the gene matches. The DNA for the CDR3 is TGTGCCAGCAGCTTGGGGACTAGCCAAGAGACCCAGTACTTC. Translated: CASSLGTSQETQYF.

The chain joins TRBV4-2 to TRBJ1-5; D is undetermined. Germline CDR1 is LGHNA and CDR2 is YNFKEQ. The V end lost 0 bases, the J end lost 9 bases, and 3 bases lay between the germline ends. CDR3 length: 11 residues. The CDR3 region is CASSQDWPQHF. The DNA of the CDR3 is TGTGCCAGCAGCCAAGATTGGCCCCAGCATTTT.